These 24 T cell receptor beta chains originate from one sample sequenced in a study of blood T cells in healthy people across ages. Together with a sample-barcoded 5' primer, a J-beta primer mix was included in a second PCR lasting about 7 to 11 cycles. TCRdb independently ran MiXCR on the 5' RACE reads; one entry per CDR3 protein. Of over 700,000 distinct CDR3 sequences listed, roughly 53% are singletons. The sample comprised blood. These receptors all come from a man older than 75 in good health.

The gene calls are TRBV28 and TRBJ2-7; the match to TRBD2 covers 11 bases. The CDR3 has 12 residues. Germline lookup yields CDR1 MDHEN and CDR2 SYDVKM. Unmatched junction bases numbered 7, after V lost 11 bases and J lost 7 bases. CDR3 sequence reads: CASTSGNWEQYF. For the CDR3, the DNA is TGTGCCTCGACTAGCGGGAATTGGGAGCAGTACTTC.

This rearrangement joins TRBV7-9 to TRBJ1-1; D may be TRBD1 (5 bases). The CDR3 runs 17 residues. Between the trimmed V and J ends, which lost 5 bases and 3 bases, there was a span of 22 bases. The germline V gene encodes CDR1 SEHNR and CDR2 FQNEAQ (reference sequence). CDR3 DNA: TGTGCCAGCAGCGCCCGGGGCGGGGAGAGGGTGGACACTGAAGCTTTCTTT. It codes for CASSARGGERVDTEAFF.

The chain carries TRBV5-1 and TRBJ1-1, with D perhaps TRBD1 (5 bases). The CDR3 sequence is 14 residues long. The germline V gene encodes CDR1 SGHRS and CDR2 YFSETQ. V was clipped by 1 base and J by 6 bases, with 13 bases between them. In nucleotides, the CDR3 is TGCGCCAGCAGCTTGCTTGGGGCGCCCGCTGAAGCTTTCTTT. This codes for CASSLLGAPAEAFF.

This clonotype has only a few counts. The chain carries TRBV18 and TRBJ2-7; 10 positions match TRBD2. Germline CDR1 reads KGHSH; CDR2 reads LQKENI. With 3 bases clipped from V and 2 bases from J, the junction kept 10 bases outside the gene matches. This CDR3 contains 17 residues. The CDR3 nucleotides are TGTGCCAGCTCACCGCAGGCGAGCGGGAGGGTGGCCTACGAGCAGTACTTC. This encodes CASSPQASGRVAYEQYF.

This clonotype was counted a few times. CDR3 sequence reads: CASSSPGREDTQYF. CDR3 nucleotides: TGTGCCAGCAGTTCCCCCGGACGGGAAGATACGCAGTATTTT. The chain carries TRBV27 and TRBJ2-3; tentative D call: TRBD2 (5 bases). From germline, CDR1 is MNHEY and CDR2 SMNVEV (reference sequence). The CDR3 covers 14 residues. Deletions cut 4 bases from V and 5 bases from J, with 13 bases between.

Only a few counts were recorded for this clonotype. CDR3 sequence: CASSQDGNRAYGYTF. Here the CDR3 DNA reads TGCGCCAGCAGCCAAGATGGGAACAGGGCCTATGGCTACACCTTC. V and J are TRBV4-1 and TRBJ1-2, with a possible D match to TRBD1 (6 bases). Trimming cost V 0 bases and J 4 bases, with 12 bases left between them. This CDR3 comprises 15 residues. Per the germline V gene, CDR1 is MGHRA and CDR2 is YSYEKL.

The chain has TRBV12-5 and TRBJ2-5, with 11 positions matching TRBD2. The CDR3 has 16 amino acids. V was pared by 1 base and J by 7 bases, with 8 bases of the junction left unmatched. Germline loops: CDR1 LGHNT, CDR2 FRNRAP. DNA for the CDR3: TGTGCTAGTGGTTTGGCCCCGGGGACTAGCGGAGGGACCCAGTACTTC. This codes for CASGLAPGTSGGTQYF.

This clonotype was observed a handful of times. The V and J genes are TRBV9 and TRBJ2-7, with 7 bases lining up with TRBD2. Looked up from germline, CDR1 is SGDLS and CDR2 is YYNGEE. Trimming at V came to 3 bases and at J to 1 base, leaving 4 bases not matched to a gene. CDR3 length: 14 amino acids. Written as DNA, the CDR3 is TGTGCCAGCAGCGCCGGGGGGAGGTCCTACGAGCAGTACTTC. This encodes CASSAGGRSYEQYF.

The J gene is TRBJ2-4, the V gene TRBV2; 8 bases line up with TRBD1. The J segment lost 9 bases and the V segment lost 5 bases, leaving 6 bases of the junction unmatched. There are 13 residues in the CDR3. The germline gives CDR1 SNHLY, CDR2 FYNNEI. DNA for the CDR3: TGTGCCAGCAGTACGAGTACAGGGGGCATTCAGTACTTC. Protein product: CASSTSTGGIQYF.

The chain joins TRBV20-1 to TRBJ2-3; TRBD2 matches 10 bases. The V gene's germline CDR1 is DFQATT and CDR2 SNEGSKA (reference sequence). The ends lost 5 bases at V and 2 bases at J; junction bases unmatched: 4. The CDR3 totals 14 residues. DNA of the CDR3: TGCAGTGCTGGTAGCGGGGGGAACACAGATACGCAGTATTTT. Translating it yields CSAGSGGNTDTQYF.

This clonotype was seen a few times. V and J are TRBV11-3 and TRBJ2-1; 13 nucleotides align to TRBD2. Germline V gene data show CDR1 as SGHNT and CDR2 as YENEEA. Losses at the gene ends were 1 base for V and 7 bases for J; bases not matched to a gene: 4. This CDR3 is 16 amino acids long. The CDR3 coding sequence is TGTGCCAGCAGCTTAGGGACTAGCGGGAGTGGAAATGAGCAGTTCTTC. Translating gives CASSLGTSGSGNEQFF.

This clonotype has just a few counts. The rearrangement uses TRBV6-5 and TRBJ1-6; possibly TRBD1 for D (6 bases). Trimming shortened V by 7 bases and J by 8 bases, and 12 bases separated the two germline ends. Per germline, CDR1 MNHEY and CDR2 SVGAGI. The CDR3 has 13 amino acids. The CDR3 bases are TGTGCCAGCAAACCAGGGGCGCATTCACCCCTCCACTTT. Encoded protein: CASKPGAHSPLHF.

V and J are TRBV20-1 and TRBJ2-3, with no clear D. V lost 3 bases and J 6 bases, leaving 13 bases between the germline ends. Germline lookup yields CDR1 DFQATT and CDR2 SNEGSKA (reference sequence). This CDR3 region has 13 residues. CDR3 sequence reads: CSASRRAPDTQYF. CDR3 DNA: TGCAGTGCTAGCCGTCGAGCCCCGGATACGCAGTATTTT.

The chain has TRBV2 and TRBJ2-1; D is uncertain. Germline CDR1 is SNHLY and CDR2 is FYNNEI. This CDR3 spans 10 amino acids. Trimming cost V 5 bases and J 10 bases, with 6 bases left between them. The CDR3 here is CASSTREQFF. The CDR3 DNA follows: TGTGCCAGCAGTACCCGAGAGCAGTTCTTC. The full variable domain, in which reference TRBV2 and TRBJ2-1 provide the parts outside the CDR3, is EPEVTQTPSHQVTQMGQEVILRCVPISNHLYFYWYRQILGQKVEFLVSFYNNEISEKSEIFDDQFSVERPDGSNFTLKIRSTKLEDSAMYFCASSTREQFFGPGTRLTVL.

This clonotype was picked up one time. The chain has TRBV27 and TRBJ2-7, with 7 bases identical to TRBD1. The length of the CDR3 is 13 residues. The ends lost 4 bases at V and 6 bases at J; junction bases unmatched: 6. Germline CDR1 MNHEY, CDR2 SMNVEV (reference sequence). For the CDR3, the DNA is TGTGCCAGCAGTTGCACCACAGGGGTCGAGCAGTACTTC. Translated: CASSCTTGVEQYF.

This clonotype was seen once. The CDR3 reads CASSVGGSISDTQYF. DNA of the CDR3: TGCGCCAGCAGTGTCGGCGGGAGTATTTCAGATACGCAGTATTTT. The chain employs TRBV4-1 and TRBJ2-3, with TRBD2 matching 7 bases. Unmatched junction bases numbered 10, after V lost 6 bases and J lost 4 bases. This CDR3 region has 15 residues. CDR1 and CDR2 from the germline V gene are MGHRA and YSYEKL.

The gene calls are TRBV20-1 and TRBJ2-1; TRBD1 matches at 8 bases. Germline lookup yields CDR1 DFQATT and CDR2 SNEGSKA (reference sequence). This CDR3 comprises 15 residues. With 0 bases clipped from V and 4 bases from J, the junction kept 5 bases outside the gene matches. CDR3 DNA: TGCAGTGCTAGAGATATGGGACAGGATTACAATGAGCAGTTCTTC. Amino acids: CSARDMGQDYNEQFF.

This chain connects TRBV12-5 to TRBJ2-1; the match to TRBD2 covers 7 bases. V trimming: 5 bases; J trimming: 4 bases; junction bases outside the gene matches: 11. The CDR3 consists of 16 residues. Germline CDR1 reads LGHNT; CDR2 reads FRNRAP. For the CDR3, the DNA is TGTGCTAGTGGTCTGCTGTTAGCGGGCCCTTACAATGAGCAGTTCTTC. It yields the protein CASGLLLAGPYNEQFF. Combining the CDR3 with reference TRBV12-5 and TRBJ2-1 gives the whole variable domain DARVTQTPRHKVTEMGQEVTMRCQPILGHNTVFWYRQTMMQGLELLAYFRNRAPLDDSGMPKDRFSAEMPDATLATLKIQPSEPRDSAVYFCASGLLLAGPYNEQFFGPGTRLTVL.

The chain couples TRBV2 to TRBJ1-6; 8 nucleotides line up with TRBD1. Germline lookup yields CDR1 SNHLY and CDR2 FYNNEI. Germline trimming cut 6 bases from V and 10 bases from J; bases unmatched to any gene: 5. CDR3 length: 13 amino acids. CDR3 loop: CASSQGAGSPLHF. The CDR3 DNA is TGTGCCAGCAGCCAGGGGGCAGGGTCACCCCTCCACTTT.

The chain joins TRBV7-2 to TRBJ2-1; TRBD1 is a possible D gene (6 bases). The DNA end is more similar to TRBJ2-7, so the J call may be wrong. Germline CDR1 and CDR2: SGHTA and FQGNSA. This CDR3 comprises 17 residues. CDR3 nucleotide sequence: TGTGCCAGCAGCTTACAGTGGCAGGGGCGCATCCCTAACGAGCAGTACTTC. It is translated as CASSLQWQGRIPNEQYF.

This clonotype came up a few times. The chain employs TRBV14 and TRBJ2-1; D is unresolved. CDR1 SGHDN and CDR2 FVKESK come from the germline V gene. The V end lost 1 base, the J end lost 8 bases, and 15 bases lay between the germline ends. CDR3 length: 15 residues. This CDR3 reads CASSQVVPYRDEQFF. The DNA for the CDR3 is TGTGCCAGCAGCCAAGTGGTTCCATATAGGGATGAGCAGTTCTTC.

The rearrangement joins TRBV20-1 to TRBJ1-5, with D hard to call. Germline V lookup: CDR1 DFQATT, CDR2 SNEGSKA (reference sequence). The CDR3 has 17 amino acids. Trimming took off 1 base at V and 0 bases at J, with 16 bases between the two ends. CDR3 in amino acids: CSARAETRANSNQPQHF. The CDR3 nucleotides read TGCAGTGCTAGAGCGGAAACTCGGGCCAATAGCAATCAGCCCCAGCATTTT.

The chain has TRBV9 and TRBJ2-5; D gene uncertain. Germline V gives CDR1 SGDLS, CDR2 YYNGEE. The CDR3 consists of 12 residues. V was clipped by 3 bases and J by 5 bases, with 8 bases between them. Here the CDR3 DNA reads TGTGCCAGCAGCGCCGTTGGGGAGACCCAGTACTTC. Translated, it gives CASSAVGETQYF.

The rearrangement links TRBV4-2 to TRBJ2-1; 11 nucleotides agree with TRBD2. V shed 4 bases, J shed 7 bases, and the junction held 12 bases outside the gene matches. In germline, CDR1 is LGHNA, CDR2 YNFKEQ. The CDR3 covers 17 residues. The CDR3 loop reads CASSPVIAGGPQNEQFF. The DNA of the CDR3 is TGTGCCAGCAGCCCCGTGATAGCGGGAGGGCCCCAGAATGAGCAGTTCTTC.